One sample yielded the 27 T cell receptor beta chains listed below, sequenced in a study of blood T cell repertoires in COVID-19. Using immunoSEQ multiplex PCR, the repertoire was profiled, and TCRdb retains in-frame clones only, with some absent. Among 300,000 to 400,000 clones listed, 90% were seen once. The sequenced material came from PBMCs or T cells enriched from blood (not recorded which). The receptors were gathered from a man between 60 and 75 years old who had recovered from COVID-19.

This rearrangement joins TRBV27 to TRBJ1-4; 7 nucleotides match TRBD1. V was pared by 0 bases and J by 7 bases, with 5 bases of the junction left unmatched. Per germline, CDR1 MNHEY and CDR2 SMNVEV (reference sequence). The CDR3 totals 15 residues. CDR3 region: CASSLSLYRGEKLFF. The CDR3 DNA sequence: TGTGCCAGCAGTTTATCGTTGTACAGGGGTGAAAAACTGTTTTTT.

CDR3 protein: CASSDRWGGGVGETQYF. The CDR3 nucleotides read TGTGCCAGCAGCGATAGATGGGGAGGGGGTGTAGGCGAGACCCAGTACTTC. The chain is built from TRBV11-3 and TRBJ2-5, with D possibly matching TRBD2 (7 bases). Germline CDR1 is SGHNT and CDR2 is YENEEA. The length of the CDR3 is 17 residues. The germline V and J ends were trimmed by 5 bases and 5 bases, with 24 bases remaining between them.

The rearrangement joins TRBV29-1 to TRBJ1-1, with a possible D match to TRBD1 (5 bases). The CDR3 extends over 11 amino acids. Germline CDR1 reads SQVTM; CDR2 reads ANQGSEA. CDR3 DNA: TGCGCCTGGAGGGGGAACACTGAAGCTTTCTTT. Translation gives CAWRGNTEAFF.

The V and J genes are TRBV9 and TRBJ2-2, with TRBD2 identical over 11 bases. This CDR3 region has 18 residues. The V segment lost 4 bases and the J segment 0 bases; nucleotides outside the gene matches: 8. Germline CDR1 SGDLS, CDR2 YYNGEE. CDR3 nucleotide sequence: TGTGCCAGCAGCATTGGTAGCGGGAGGGCCGCGAACACCGGGGAGCTGTTTTTT. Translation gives CASSIGSGRAANTGELFF.

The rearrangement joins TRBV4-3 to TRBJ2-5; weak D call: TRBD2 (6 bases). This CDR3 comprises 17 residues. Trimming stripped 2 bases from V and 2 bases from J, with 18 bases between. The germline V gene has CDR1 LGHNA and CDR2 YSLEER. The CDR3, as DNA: TGCGCCAGCAGCCAAAGCTACGGGGGATCCCGACAAGAGACCCAGTACTTC. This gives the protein CASSQSYGGSRQETQYF.

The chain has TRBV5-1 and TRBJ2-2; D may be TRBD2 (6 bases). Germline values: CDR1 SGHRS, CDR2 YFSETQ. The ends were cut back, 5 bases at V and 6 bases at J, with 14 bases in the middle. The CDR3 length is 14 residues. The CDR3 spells CASRGPSGAGELFF. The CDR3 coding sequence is TGCGCCAGCAGGGGACCCTCGGGGGCCGGGGAGCTGTTTTTT.

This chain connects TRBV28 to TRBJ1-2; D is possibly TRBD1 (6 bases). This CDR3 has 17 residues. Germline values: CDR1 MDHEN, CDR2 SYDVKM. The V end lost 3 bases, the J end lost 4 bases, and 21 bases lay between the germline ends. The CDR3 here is CASSFGEPGGISYGYTF. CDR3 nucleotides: TGTGCCAGCAGTTTTGGGGAGCCGGGGGGCATCAGCTATGGCTACACCTTC.

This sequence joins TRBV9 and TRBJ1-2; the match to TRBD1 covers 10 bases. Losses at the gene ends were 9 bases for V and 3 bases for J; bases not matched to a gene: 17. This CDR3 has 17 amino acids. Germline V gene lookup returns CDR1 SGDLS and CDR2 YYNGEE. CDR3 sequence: CATITSDRGRGDYGYTF. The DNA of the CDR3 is TGTGCCACCATAACCTCGGACAGGGGGAGGGGGGACTATGGCTACACCTTC. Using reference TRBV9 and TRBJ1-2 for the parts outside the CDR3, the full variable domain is DSGVTQTPKHLITATGQRVTLRCSPRSGDLSVYWYQQSLDQGLQFLIQYYNGEERAKGNILERFSAQQFPDLHSELNLSSLELGDSALYFCATITSDRGRGDYGYTFGSGTRLTVV.

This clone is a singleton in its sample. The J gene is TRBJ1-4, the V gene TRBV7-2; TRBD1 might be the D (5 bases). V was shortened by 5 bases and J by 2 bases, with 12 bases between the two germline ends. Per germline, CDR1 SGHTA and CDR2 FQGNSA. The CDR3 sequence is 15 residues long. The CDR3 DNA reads TGTGCCAGCAGCAGCCAGGGTGGGACTAATGAAAAACTGTTTTTT. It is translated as CASSSQGGTNEKLFF.

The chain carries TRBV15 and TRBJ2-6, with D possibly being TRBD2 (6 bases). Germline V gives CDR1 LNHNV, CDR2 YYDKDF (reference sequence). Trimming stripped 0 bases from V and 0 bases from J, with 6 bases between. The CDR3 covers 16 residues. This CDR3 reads CATSREGGSGANVLTF. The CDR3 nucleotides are TGTGCCACCAGCAGAGAGGGGGGCTCTGGGGCCAACGTCCTGACTTTC.

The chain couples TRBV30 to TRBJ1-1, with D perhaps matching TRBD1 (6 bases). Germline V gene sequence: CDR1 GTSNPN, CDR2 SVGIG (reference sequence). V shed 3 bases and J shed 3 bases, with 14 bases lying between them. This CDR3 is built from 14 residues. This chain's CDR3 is CAWSKGGRDTEAFF. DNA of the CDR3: TGTGCCTGGAGCAAAGGGGGAAGGGACACTGAAGCTTTCTTT.

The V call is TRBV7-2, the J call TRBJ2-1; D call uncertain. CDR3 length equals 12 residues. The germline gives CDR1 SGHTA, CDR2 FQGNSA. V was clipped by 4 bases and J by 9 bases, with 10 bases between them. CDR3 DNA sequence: TGTGCCAGCAGCTCCCTGAACGGTGAGCAGTTCTTC. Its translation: CASSSLNGEQFF.

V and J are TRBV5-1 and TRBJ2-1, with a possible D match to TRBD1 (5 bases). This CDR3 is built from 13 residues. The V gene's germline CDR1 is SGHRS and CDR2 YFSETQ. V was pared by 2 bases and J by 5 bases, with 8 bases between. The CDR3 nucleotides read TGCGCCAGCAGCTTAGACAGAAACAATGAGCAGTTCTTC. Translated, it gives CASSLDRNNEQFF.

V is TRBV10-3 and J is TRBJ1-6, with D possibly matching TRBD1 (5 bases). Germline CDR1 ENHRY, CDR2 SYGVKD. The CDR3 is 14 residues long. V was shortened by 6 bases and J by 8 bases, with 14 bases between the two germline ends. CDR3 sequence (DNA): TGTGCCATCAGAGCAGCGGGGGTTTATTCACCCCTCCACTTT. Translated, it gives CAIRAAGVYSPLHF.

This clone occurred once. The CDR3 spells CASSRDKTSYEQYF. In DNA, the CDR3 is TGTGCCAGCAGCCGGGACAAGACTTCCTACGAGCAGTACTTC. The chain links TRBV11-2 to TRBJ2-7; D is perhaps TRBD1 (6 bases). Germline lookup yields CDR1 SGHAT and CDR2 FQNNGV. With 5 bases removed from V and 1 base from J, the gap between germline ends came to 12 bases. The CDR3 consists of 14 residues.

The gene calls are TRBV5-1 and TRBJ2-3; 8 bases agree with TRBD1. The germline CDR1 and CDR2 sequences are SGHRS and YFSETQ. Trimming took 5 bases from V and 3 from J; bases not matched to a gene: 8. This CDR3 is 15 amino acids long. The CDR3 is CASRVQGVRTDTQYF. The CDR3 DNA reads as TGCGCCAGCAGGGTACAGGGGGTCCGTACAGATACGCAGTATTTT. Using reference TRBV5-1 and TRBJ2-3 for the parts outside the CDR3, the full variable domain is KAGVTQTPRYLIKTRGQQVTLSCSPISGHRSVSWYQQTPGQGLQFLFEYFSETQRNKGNFPGRFSGRQFSNSRSEMNVSTLELGDSALYLCASRVQGVRTDTQYFGPGTRLTVL.

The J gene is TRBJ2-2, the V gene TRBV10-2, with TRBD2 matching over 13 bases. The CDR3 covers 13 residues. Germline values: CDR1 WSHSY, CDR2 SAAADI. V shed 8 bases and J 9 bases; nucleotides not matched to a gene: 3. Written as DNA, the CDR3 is TGCGCCAGCCGGACTAGCGGGAGATGGGAGCTGTTTTTT. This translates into CASRTSGRWELFF.

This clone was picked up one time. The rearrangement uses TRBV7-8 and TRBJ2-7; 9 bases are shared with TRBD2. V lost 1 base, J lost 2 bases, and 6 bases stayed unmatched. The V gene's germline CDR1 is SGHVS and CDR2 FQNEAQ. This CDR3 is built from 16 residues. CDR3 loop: CASSLVSASGAYEQYF. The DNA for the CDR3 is TGTGCCAGCAGCTTAGTCTCGGCTAGCGGGGCCTACGAGCAGTACTTC.

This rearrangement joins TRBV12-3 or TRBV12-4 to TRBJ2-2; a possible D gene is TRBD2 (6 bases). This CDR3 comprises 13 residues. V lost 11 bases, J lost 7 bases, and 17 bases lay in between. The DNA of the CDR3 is TGTGCCGCTAGGGAGGCCATGGGCGGGGAGCTGTTTTTT. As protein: CAAREAMGGELFF.

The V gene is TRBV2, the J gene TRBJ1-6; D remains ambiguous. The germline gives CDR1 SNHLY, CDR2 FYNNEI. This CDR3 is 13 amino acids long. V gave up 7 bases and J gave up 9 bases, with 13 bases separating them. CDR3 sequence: CASMLGLGSPLHF. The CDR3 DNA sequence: TGTGCCAGCATGCTCGGGTTGGGTTCACCCCTCCACTTT.

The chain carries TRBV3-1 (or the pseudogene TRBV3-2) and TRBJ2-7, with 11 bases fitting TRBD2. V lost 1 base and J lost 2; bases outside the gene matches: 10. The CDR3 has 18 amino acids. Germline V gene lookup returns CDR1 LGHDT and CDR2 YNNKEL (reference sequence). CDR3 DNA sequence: TGTGCCAGCAGCCAAGGTTTGGCTAGCGGGAGGTTGGCCTACGAGCAGTACTTC. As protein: CASSQGLASGRLAYEQYF.

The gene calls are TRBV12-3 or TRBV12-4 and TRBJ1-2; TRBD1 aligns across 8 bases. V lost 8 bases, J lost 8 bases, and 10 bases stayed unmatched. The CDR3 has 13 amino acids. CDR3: CASWSTGGNGYTF. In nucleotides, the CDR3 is TGTGCCAGCTGGAGTACAGGGGGAAACGGCTACACCTTC.

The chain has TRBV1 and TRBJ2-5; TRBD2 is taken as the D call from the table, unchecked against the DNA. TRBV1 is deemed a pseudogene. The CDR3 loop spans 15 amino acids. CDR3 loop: CTSSQVSSRKETQYF. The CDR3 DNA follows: TGCACCAGCAGCCAAGTAAGTAGTCGAAAAGAGACCCAGTACTTC.

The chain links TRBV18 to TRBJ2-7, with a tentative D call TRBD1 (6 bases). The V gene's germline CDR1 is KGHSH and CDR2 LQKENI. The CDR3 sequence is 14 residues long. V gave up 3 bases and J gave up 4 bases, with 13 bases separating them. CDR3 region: CASSPRGELYEQYF. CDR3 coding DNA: TGTGCCAGCTCACCCAGGGGAGAGTTGTACGAGCAGTACTTC.

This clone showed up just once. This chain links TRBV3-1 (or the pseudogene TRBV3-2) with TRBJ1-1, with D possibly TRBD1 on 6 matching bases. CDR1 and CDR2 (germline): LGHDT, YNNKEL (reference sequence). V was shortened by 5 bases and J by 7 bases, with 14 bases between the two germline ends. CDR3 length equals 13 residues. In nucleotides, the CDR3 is TGTGCCAGCAGCAACGCAGGGGTAGGTGAAGCTTTCTTT. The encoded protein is CASSNAGVGEAFF.

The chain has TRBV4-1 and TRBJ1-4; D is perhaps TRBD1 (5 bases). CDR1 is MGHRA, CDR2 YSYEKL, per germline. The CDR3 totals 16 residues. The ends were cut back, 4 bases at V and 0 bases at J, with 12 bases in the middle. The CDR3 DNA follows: TGCGCCAGCAGCCTTGGGGGGACGGCAACTAATGAAAAACTGTTTTTT. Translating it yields CASSLGGTATNEKLFF.

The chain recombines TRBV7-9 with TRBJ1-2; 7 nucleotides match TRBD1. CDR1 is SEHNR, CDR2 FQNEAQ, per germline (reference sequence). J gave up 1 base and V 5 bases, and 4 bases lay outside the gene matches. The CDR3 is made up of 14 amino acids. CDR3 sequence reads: CASSPGQNNYGYTF. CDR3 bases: TGTGCCAGCAGCCCGGGACAGAATAACTATGGCTACACCTTC.